The entry below gives a single T cell receptor beta chain sequence along with its context. Antigen unknown. The V segment lost 7 bases and the J segment 0 bases; nucleotides outside the gene matches: 5. CDR3 length: 13 amino acids. The germline V gene encodes CDR1 SQVTM and CDR2 ANQGSEA. The sample comes from a study of post-analysis software for immune sequencing data. Study-wide results and limits: The study found TRBV5-6, TRBV5-1 and TRBV20-1 among 5 or 6 TRBV segments more frequent in patients than controls.

Unique molecular identifiers tagged the TCR beta cDNA libraries. A single record per CDR3 protein comes from TCRdb applying MiXCR to the PCR reads. The repertoire includes roughly 650,000 distinct CDR3 sequences, around 64% of them detected once, and approximately 11% sits in the top ten. The sequence was obtained from a girl aged 2 to 10 with multiple sclerosis. The sequenced material came from blood. The chain carries TRBV29-1 and TRBJ2-7; TRBD1 matches at 8 bases. The CDR3 DNA sequence: TGCAGCGGCAGACAGGGGAACTCCTACGAGCAGTACTTC. Encoded protein: CSGRQGNSYEQYF.